The 29 T cell receptor beta chains reported below all come from one sample, sequenced in a study of cytomegalovirus exposure and HLA in healthy donors. It was with 60 Vbeta and 13 Jbeta primers that the PCR ran. Sequencing was performed with immunoSEQ multiplex PCR; in TCRdb, only in-frame clones are kept and a portion is missing. The sample consists of about 210,000 clones, about 80% of them appearing once. The sample consisted of PBMCs. All receptors come from a woman in her twenties or thirties in good health and CMV-seropositive.

As regards this clone: The sample contains more than one DNA sequence encoding this CDR3. This sequence joins TRBV6-5 and TRBJ2-7, with 9 positions matching TRBD1. The CDR3 contains 15 residues. Germline loops: CDR1 MNHEY, CDR2 SVGAGI. Trimming removed 2 bases from V and 0 bases from J; junction bases left unmatched: 2. The CDR3 region has the DNA TGTGCCAGCAGTTACCGGGACAGGGACTCCTACGAGCAGTACTTC. Protein: CASSYRDRDSYEQYF.

This chain joins TRBV6-1 and TRBJ2-2; 7 bases fit TRBD2. V trimming: 2 bases; J trimming: 3 bases; junction bases outside the gene matches: 6. This CDR3 spans 16 amino acids. CDR1 and CDR2 from the germline V gene are MNHNS and SASEGT. CDR3 protein: CASSELGGRDTGELFF. CDR3 coding DNA: TGTGCCAGCAGTGAACTGGGCGGGAGAGACACCGGGGAGCTGTTTTTT.

The rearrangement links TRBV12-5 to TRBJ1-1, with 9 positions matching TRBD1. The germline V gene encodes CDR1 LGHNT and CDR2 FRNRAP. Trimming removed 1 base from V and 8 bases from J; junction bases left unmatched: 2. This CDR3 contains 13 residues. The CDR3 sequence is CASGLGTGAEAFF. The DNA of the CDR3 is TGTGCTAGTGGTTTGGGGACAGGGGCGGAAGCTTTCTTT. The full variable domain, with the rest looked up from reference TRBV12-5 and TRBJ1-1, is DARVTQTPRHKVTEMGQEVTMRCQPILGHNTVFWYRQTMMQGLELLAYFRNRAPLDDSGMPKDRFSAEMPDATLATLKIQPSEPRDSAVYFCASGLGTGAEAFFGQGTRLTVV.

There are a few counts of this clone. Other DNA sequences in this specimen translate into the identical CDR3. This chain links TRBV7-8 with TRBJ2-3, with 12 bases identical to TRBD2. The germline V gene encodes CDR1 SGHVS and CDR2 FQNEAQ. The CDR3 covers 14 residues. V was clipped by 6 bases and J by 3 bases; unmatched bases: 1. Written as DNA, the CDR3 is TGTGCCAGCAGTGGGACTAGCGGGACAGATACGCAGTATTTT. Translating it yields CASSGTSGTDTQYF. The full variable domain, with the rest looked up from reference TRBV7-8 and TRBJ2-3, is GAGVSQSPRYKVAKRGQDVALRCDPISGHVSLFWYQQALGQGPEFLTYFQNEAQLDKSGLPSDRFFAERPEGSVSTLKIQRTQQEDSAVYLCASSGTSGTDTQYFGPGTRLTVL.

This chain connects TRBV5-1 to TRBJ1-6, with D possibly matching TRBD1 (5 bases). The CDR3 has 14 amino acids. V was trimmed by 3 bases and J by 11 bases, leaving 15 bases between them. The germline V gene has CDR1 SGHRS and CDR2 YFSETQ. The CDR3 reads CASSSSLGGAPLHF. The CDR3 DNA sequence: TGCGCCAGCAGCTCCTCCCTCGGGGGAGCACCCCTCCACTTT.

The gene calls are TRBV2 and TRBJ1-6, with TRBD1 identical over 7 bases. Germline assignment: CDR1 SNHLY and CDR2 FYNNEI. V lost 8 bases, J lost 9 bases, and 10 bases stayed unmatched. This CDR3 has 14 amino acids. CDR3: CASHPTGVLSPLHF. The CDR3 DNA reads as TGTGCCAGCCATCCTACAGGGGTACTTTCACCCCTCCACTTT.

V and J are TRBV2 and TRBJ2-1; 8 positions match TRBD2. Trimming removed 4 bases from V and 0 bases from J; junction bases left unmatched: 2. The CDR3 covers 15 residues. Germline values: CDR1 SNHLY, CDR2 FYNNEI. The CDR3 protein is CASSAGGSSYNEQFF. The CDR3 coding sequence is TGTGCCAGCAGTGCGGGGGGGAGCTCCTACAATGAGCAGTTCTTC.

This clone appeared a few times. J is TRBJ2-1 and V is TRBV6-1, with TRBD2 as a possible D gene (6 bases). CDR3 length equals 15 residues. Trimming left V 6 bases short and J 8 bases short, with 20 bases between. Germline V gene lookup returns CDR1 MNHNS and CDR2 SASEGT. CDR3 sequence reads: CASRELAWVSDEQFF. CDR3 nucleotide sequence: TGTGCCAGCAGGGAACTAGCATGGGTTTCGGATGAGCAGTTCTTC.

The chain couples TRBV6-1 to TRBJ1-4; D unresolved. With 10 bases removed from V and 8 bases from J, the gap between germline ends came to 17 bases. From germline, CDR1 is MNHNS and CDR2 SASEGT. The length of the CDR3 is 13 residues. Here the CDR3 reads CATHGDFAEKLFF. The CDR3 DNA reads TGTGCCACCCACGGGGATTTTGCCGAAAAACTGTTTTTT.

The chain uses TRBV5-4 and TRBJ2-6, with D possibly TRBD2 on 6 matching bases. Trimming left V 0 bases short and J 2 bases short, with 9 bases between. Looked up from germline, CDR1 is SGHNT and CDR2 is YYREEE (reference sequence). CDR3 size: 16 residues. The CDR3 nucleotides are TGTGCCAGCAGCTTGGATGGAGGGACTGGGGCCAACGTCCTGACTTTC. Amino acids: CASSLDGGTGANVLTF.

The chain links TRBV9 to TRBJ1-3; no firm D call. V gave up 1 base and J gave up 5 bases, with 13 bases separating them. The germline gives CDR1 SGDLS, CDR2 YYNGEE. The CDR3 has 15 residues. CDR3 in DNA: TGTGCCAGCAGCGTAAAGGAGGGAGTACGAAACACCATATATTTT. Translating it yields CASSVKEGVRNTIYF.

This clone was recorded only once. V usage is TRBV29-1 and J usage is TRBJ2-7; TRBD1 aligns across 8 bases. V lost 5 bases, J lost 0 bases, and 6 bases stayed unmatched. Germline V lookup: CDR1 SQVTM, CDR2 ANQGSEA. This CDR3 spans 14 amino acids. The CDR3 DNA sequence: TGCAGCGTTAGGCCGGGACAGGCCTCCTACGAGCAGTACTTC. Its translation: CSVRPGQASYEQYF.

V and J are TRBV19 and TRBJ1-5; TRBD1 aligns across 7 bases. The germline CDR1 and CDR2 sequences are LNHDA and SQIVND (reference sequence). With 8 bases clipped from V and 3 bases from J, the junction kept 10 bases outside the gene matches. This CDR3 contains 15 residues. The DNA of the CDR3 is TGTGCCAGTCGGAAAGGGGGCGGTATCAATCAGCCCCAGCATTTT. It is translated as CASRKGGGINQPQHF.

The chain joins TRBV27 to TRBJ2-5; 9 bases match TRBD1. The CDR3 runs 15 residues. Trimming took 5 bases from V and 3 from J; bases not matched to a gene: 7. From germline, CDR1 is MNHEY and CDR2 SMNVEV (reference sequence). CDR3 coding DNA: TGTGCCAGCAGTCCATCTTGGACAGGGGAAGAGACCCAGTACTTC. Amino acids: CASSPSWTGEETQYF.

This clone was observed once. The chain couples TRBV2 to TRBJ1-1; no firm D call. Looked up from germline, CDR1 is SNHLY and CDR2 is FYNNEI. This CDR3 region has 13 residues. Trimming pared 7 bases from V and 7 bases from J, leaving 16 bases between. The CDR3, as DNA: TGTGCCAGCACTCCTGACGGGTTCGGTGAAGCTTTCTTT. It encodes CASTPDGFGEAFF. The entire variable domain, with the rest obtained from reference TRBV2 and TRBJ1-1, is as follows: EPEVTQTPSHQVTQMGQEVILRCVPISNHLYFYWYRQILGQKVEFLVSFYNNEISEKSEIFDDQFSVERPDGSNFTLKIRSTKLEDSAMYFCASTPDGFGEAFFGQGTRLTVV.

V gene TRBV7-9 combines with J gene TRBJ1-3; 10 positions match TRBD1. V shed 5 bases, J shed 3 bases, and the junction held 10 bases outside the gene matches. The germline V gene has CDR1 SEHNR and CDR2 FQNEAQ (reference sequence). This CDR3 contains 17 residues. The chain's CDR3 is CASSIDRDRGHGNTIYF. The DNA for the CDR3 is TGTGCCAGCAGCATAGACCGGGACAGGGGTCATGGAAACACCATATATTTT.

This clone was seen once. This rearrangement joins TRBV6-6 to TRBJ2-5; D gene ambiguous. The CDR3 contains 11 residues. The germline V gene has CDR1 MNHNY and CDR2 SVGAGI (reference sequence). Trimming took 4 bases from V and 2 from J, leaving 2 bases between them. The CDR3 loop reads CASSLQETQYF. CDR3 nucleotide sequence: TGTGCCAGCAGTTTACAAGAGACCCAGTACTTC.

The V gene is TRBV19, the J gene TRBJ1-1; no reliable D call. Trimming pared 8 bases from V and 4 bases from J, leaving 20 bases between. This CDR3 spans 15 amino acids. From germline, CDR1 is LNHDA and CDR2 SQIVND (reference sequence). This CDR3 reads CASAFVGRGSTEAFF. CDR3 DNA: TGTGCCAGTGCCTTTGTCGGCAGAGGGAGCACTGAAGCTTTCTTT.

There are a few counts of this clone. V is TRBV5-1 and J is TRBJ1-5; D gene ambiguous. Trimming removed 5 bases from V and 0 bases from J, with 6 bases in between. CDR3 length equals 13 residues. Germline CDR1 is SGHRS and CDR2 is YFSETQ. The CDR3 loop reads CASRANSNQPQHF. The CDR3 bases are TGCGCCAGCAGAGCTAATAGCAATCAGCCCCAGCATTTT. Combining the CDR3 with reference TRBV5-1 and TRBJ1-5 gives the whole variable domain KAGVTQTPRYLIKTRGQQVTLSCSPISGHRSVSWYQQTPGQGLQFLFEYFSETQRNKGNFPGRFSGRQFSNSRSEMNVSTLELGDSALYLCASRANSNQPQHFGDGTRLSIL.

This chain links TRBV4-1 with TRBJ1-2; D possibly corresponds to TRBD1 (6 bases). The CDR3 runs 18 residues. The V end was cut by 1 base, the J end by 8 bases, with 26 bases between. CDR1 MGHRA and CDR2 YSYEKL come from the germline V gene. CDR3 protein: CASSQARRRGGLTGGYTF. The CDR3 DNA follows: TGCGCCAGCAGCCAAGCTCGGCGCAGGGGAGGGTTAACGGGAGGCTACACCTTC.

The chain uses TRBV5-1 and TRBJ2-1, with 9 bases matching TRBD2. This CDR3 spans 14 amino acids. CDR1 and CDR2 from the germline V gene are SGHRS and YFSETQ. Germline trimming cut 8 bases from V and 6 bases from J; bases unmatched to any gene: 9. CDR3 sequence: CASGLAGVANEQFF. For the CDR3, the DNA is TGCGCCAGTGGCTTAGCGGGAGTCGCCAATGAGCAGTTCTTC.

The chain is built from TRBV11-3 and TRBJ2-3; 8 bases are shared with TRBD1. The CDR3 consists of 15 residues. Trimming at V came to 7 bases and at J to 2 bases, leaving 8 bases not matched to a gene. Germline V gene sequence: CDR1 SGHNT, CDR2 YENEEA. The chain's CDR3 is CASNDDRGDTDTQYF. As DNA, the CDR3 is TGTGCCAGCAACGACGACAGGGGAGACACAGATACGCAGTATTTT.

This chain uses TRBV27 with TRBJ2-7, with 10 bases identical to TRBD2. V shed 5 bases and J 5 bases; nucleotides not matched to a gene: 9. The germline V gene has CDR1 MNHEY and CDR2 SMNVEV (reference sequence). The CDR3 sequence is 15 residues long. The CDR3 nucleotides are TGTGCCAGCAGTCTAGCGGGAGCATCGGTCCACGAGCAGTACTTC. Translation: CASSLAGASVHEQYF.

The chain uses TRBV25-1 and TRBJ2-5; D gene ambiguous. Looked up from germline, CDR1 is MGHDK and CDR2 is SYGVNS. The CDR3 runs 15 residues. Trimming shortened V by 0 bases and J by 3 bases, and 11 bases separated the two germline ends. The CDR3: CASSEYNREKETQYF. The CDR3 DNA sequence: TGTGCCAGCAGTGAATATAACAGAGAGAAAGAGACCCAGTACTTC.

The chain combines TRBV29-1 with TRBJ2-7; D may be TRBD1 (5 bases). V shed 2 bases and J shed 7 bases, with 15 bases lying between them. Germline assignment: CDR1 SQVTM and CDR2 ANQGSEA. The CDR3 consists of 13 residues. The CDR3 region has the DNA TGCAGCGTTGAAAGAACCTCTTCAGGGGAGCAGTACTTC. Its protein product is CSVERTSSGEQYF.

J is TRBJ2-3 and V is TRBV7-9, with TRBD1 matching 7 bases. Germline values: CDR1 SEHNR, CDR2 FQNEAQ (reference sequence). Trimming at V came to 5 bases and at J to 2 bases, leaving 13 bases not matched to a gene. This CDR3 is 17 amino acids long. Here the CDR3 reads CASSVGQGVSLTDTQYF. In nucleotides, the CDR3 is TGTGCCAGCAGCGTGGGGCAGGGGGTATCCCTCACAGATACGCAGTATTTT. Full variable domain (outside the CDR3, taken from reference TRBV7-9 and TRBJ2-3): DTGVSQNPRHKITKRGQNVTFRCDPISEHNRLYWYRQTLGQGPEFLTYFQNEAQLEKSRLLSDRFSAERPKGSFSTLEIQRTEQGDSAMYLCASSVGQGVSLTDTQYFGPGTRLTVL.

Only a few counts were recorded for this clone. The rearrangement uses TRBV7-2 and TRBJ2-7; TRBD2 aligns across 9 bases. Germline lookup yields CDR1 SGHTA and CDR2 FQGNSA. J gave up 4 bases and V 4 bases, and 5 bases lay outside the gene matches. The CDR3 is made up of 14 amino acids. The CDR3 loop reads CASSYASGKYEQYF. In DNA, the CDR3 is TGTGCCAGCAGCTACGCTAGCGGGAAGTACGAGCAGTACTTC.

V usage is TRBV19 and J usage is TRBJ2-3; TRBD2 agrees at 10 bases. The CDR3 runs to 17 residues. Germline lookup yields CDR1 LNHDA and CDR2 SQIVND (reference sequence). J gave up 3 bases and V 3 bases, and 9 bases lay outside the gene matches. The DNA for the CDR3 is TGTGCCAGTAGTATCGGACTAGCGGAAGTGGGGACAGATACGCAGTATTTT. This translates into CASSIGLAEVGTDTQYF.

This clone was seen once. This sequence joins TRBV11-2 and TRBJ2-1, with TRBD2 identical over 11 bases. Germline-derived CDR1 and CDR2 are SGHAT and FQNNGV. The ends lost 1 base at V and 5 bases at J; junction bases unmatched: 4. The CDR3 consists of 16 residues. DNA of the CDR3: TGTGCCAGCAGCTTAGTGACTAGCGGGGATCACAATGAGCAGTTCTTC. It specifies CASSLVTSGDHNEQFF.